The T cell receptor (beta chain) under discussion was sequenced for a study of cytomegalovirus exposure and HLA in healthy donors listed by TCRdb under 2017. In the study overall: An earlier analysis of roughly 610 of the donors reported about 280 Gb of sequence data and around 120 million unique TCR beta sequences obtained from about 170 million T cells. An early release that covered fewer than 750 HLA-typed donors contained approximately 320 gigabases of sequencing data and 65 million to 100 million unique TCR sequences. Of the approximately 400 genotyped donors, 81% fell in the genetic ancestry cluster associated with self-reported Caucasian donors. The aim of the study was to test whether cataloging public T cell receptors could identify signatures of past pathogen exposure. The study profiled the T cell repertoires of 500 to 800 subjects by immunosequencing and related them to cytomegalovirus serostatus. A separate validation cohort of 90 to 150 different subjects was used in addition to the 666-subject first cohort. To predict cytomegalovirus infection status, the study brought together high-throughput TCR immunosequencing, statistical association of individual TCRs with disease status, and machine learning. A later analysis re-analyzed previously published TCR beta repertoires from several hundred donors and added high-resolution HLA genotyping to study TCR occurrence patterns. Rather than using new phenotypic data, the later analysis identified candidate immune exposures from TCR beta sequences and from how often those sequences occurred across donors. To decide whether each TCR beta V gene segment behaved as functional or pseudogenic, an earlier analysis of some 540 of the donors relied on high-throughput TCR beta sequencing. Alongside the repertoire data, information on donor age, sex, ethnicity and CMV serostatus was compiled. In a later genetic analysis, genome-wide SNP genotypes for about 65% of the roughly 670 donors were used, and that subset was treated as a discovery cohort. All discovery cohort repertoires had been generated using a single sequencing platform. Class I and class II HLA loci were covered by the typing at four-digit resolution. Typing coverage differed by locus: A, B, C, DRB1 and DQB1 were typed in about 629-640 donors, DQA1 in 500 to 550, DPA1 in over 600, and DPB1 in around 440. Five DR-DQ haplotypes were handled as single units for association and clustering because linkage in the cohort was strong. On average, roughly 240,000 unique TCR beta nucleotide sequences were sequenced per donor among 350 to 400 genotyped donors of the cohort, with approximately 18% of those sequences being non-productive.

In total, roughly 670 healthy bone marrow donors made up the cohort. At the time of sampling, every cohort member was nominally healthy, though immune exposures that went unrecorded were likely present. The donor was CMV seropositive and belonged to the group of around 300 seropositive cohort members. A peripheral blood sample was provided by each donor, and peripheral blood mononuclear cells were used for TCR beta sequencing. The Qiagen DNeasy Blood Extraction Kit was used to extract genomic DNA from the blood cell samples. Points the paper makes about the study in general: Because counts were too low, roughly 18 rarely observed V segments, including chromosome 9 orphons, were left out of the earlier analysis of 587 of the donors. In a later analysis, most CMV-associated TCR beta chains were found to appear HLA-restricted, with HLA associations seemingly driven largely by CMV exposure. In a later analysis, HLA-associated TCR beta chains were found to be more clonally expanded and to have lower generation probabilities than equally common non-associated chains. Immune exposure information for the cohort was limited to CMV serostatus. A few of the identified cytomegalovirus-associated TCR beta chains were confirmed in vitro to be specific for cytomegalovirus antigens. An earlier analysis of approximately 590 of the donors showed that most TCR beta V segments appeared in productive rearrangements either about 87% or about 30% of the time, which broadly matched IMGT annotations. Presence/absence analyses assumed roughly uniform sequencing depth across donors, an assumption that may not hold. Compared with the roughly 700-donor mean, donors in an Asian-associated ancestry cluster had fewer N-insertions in productive TCRs, according to a later genetic analysis. Because HLA typing was unavailable for some donors at each locus, only the typed subset was used in association tests. According to a later analysis, parvovirus B19, influenza, CMV and Epstein-Barr virus appeared linked to several top co-occurrence clusters. Only TCR beta chains were sequenced in this cohort, and the absence of alpha or paired-chain data limited detectable features. A cluster of highly shared sequence variants was judged likely to be a technical artifact of the sequencing pipeline. An association between a missense DCLRE1C variant and V-gene and J-gene trimming of TCR beta chains was found in a later genetic analysis and replicated in an independent cohort. Some IMGT-functional V segments, including TRBV6-2 and TRBV6-3, could not be told apart with the 87-base-pair reads, so those segments were excluded. A further reported finding was that TCR beta sequences accurately predicted the HLA-A and HLA-B alleles for most subjects in the first cohort. Linkage disequilibrium might explain the correlated functional status among segregating V segments, but an unknown experimental factor could not be ruled out. The classifier was reported to diagnose cytomegalovirus status with high specificity and sensitivity in both the original and validation cohorts. A later analysis found that TCR association rates varied across HLA loci, with DRB1 alleles showing the most associated TCRs and HLA-C alleles the fewest. The authors suggested that the approach could potentially be generalized to other disease states and immunological phenotypes. Strong co-occurrence of HLA alleles, especially DR and DQ, made assigning TCR associations to individual alleles difficult. Across donors, most TCR sequences were observed very rarely, whereas some public TCRs were present in many individuals. A later analysis associated 17,000 or so TCR beta sequences with specific HLA alleles at a false discovery rate of 0.05. In the study, approximately 160 TCR beta chains were listed as associated with cytomegalovirus.

This clone was seen a handful of times. Its antigen specificity is not known. Qualities for individual bases were not recorded, and no much larger clone is one base off. Library creation used the immunoSEQ multiplex PCR assay. The multiplex PCR relied on a mix of 60 forward primers for TCR Vbeta segments and 13 reverse primers for TCR Jbeta segments. The CDR3 region of rearranged TCR beta genes was amplified from genomic DNA with a multiplex PCR assay. The Illumina HiSeq System was used to sequence the amplified TCR beta libraries as 87-base-pair reads. The study's own analysis went as follows. In a later analysis, 77 million or so unique TCR beta chains were counted across the roughly 670 repertoires, and about 10 million of these chains were shared by at least two donors. To remove PCR and sequencing errors, raw reads were error-corrected and collapsed into unique sequences using a nearest-neighbor algorithm that merged closely related sequences. V, D and J gene segments were assigned by aligning CDR3 sequences to IMGT reference sequences. For a sequence to be retained, at least a six-nucleotide match to both a V gene segment and a J gene segment was required. A rearrangement was called productive if the CDR3 had no stop codons and remained in frame with V and J, and every other rearrangement was called non-productive. Following IMGT convention, CDR3 was defined as the stretch from the second conserved V-encoded cysteine up to the conserved J-encoded phenylalanine. In an earlier analysis of around 540 of the donors, sequences lacking an unambiguous match to a single V gene segment were excluded. In an earlier analysis of several hundred of the donors, V segments were called functional above 56.7% productive rearrangements and were called segregating when the between-donor standard deviation exceeded 5%. A statistical classification framework was built to diagnose cytomegalovirus status from the catalog of TCR beta chain sequences. V and J gene assignment, in a later analysis, came from comparing TCR nucleotide sequences with IMGT/GENE-DB human TR gene sequences. In a later analysis, CDR3 sequences and most-parsimonious VDJ recombination scenarios were assigned using the TCRdist pipeline. In a later analysis, every TCR beta chain was defined by the combination of its CDR3 amino acid sequence and its V-gene family, and reads without a unique V-gene family were dropped. To address suspected cross-contamination and a sequencing artifact, a later analysis removed a few hundred highly shared, low-generation-probability nucleotide sequences. In a later analysis, a clonal expansion index was calculated for each public chain from normalized within-repertoire ranks of inferred template counts. In a later analysis, generation probabilities were computed using a VDJ recombination model fitted to out-of-frame rearrangements, and the results were checked against IGoR. In a later analysis, hypergeometric tests were used to score TCR-TCR, TCR-HLA and TCR-CMV co-occurrence, with a repertoire-size bias correction applied to TCR pairs. In a later analysis, false discovery rates were estimated by permuting HLA or CMV assignments 20 times. In a later analysis, co-occurring TCRs were grouped using DBSCAN, and TCRdist sequence similarity was added for clustering within HLA-allele-positive subsets. Repertoires with fewer than 30,000 or more than 120,000 public chains, plus five repertoires with anomalous nucleotide sharing, were excluded from co-occurrence clustering. TCRdb re-hosts the immuneACCESS table, in-frame sequences only. Its copies lack some clones; in the studies checked, an unresolved V gene accounts for under half of them, and the cause for the rest is not known. The D gene and trimming were derived from the DNA, and the V and J assignments and clone size from that table. The sample has some 120,000 clones on record, over 75% of them singletons. The ten top clones hold roughly 5.8% of the sample.

The CDR3 runs 12 amino acids, cysteine and phenylalanine included. Of all the DNA, just the CDR3 is kept, 36 bases in frame from base 1. V is shortened by 3 bases, J by 10 bases, and the region joining them spans 13 bases. Based on the germline V gene, the CDR1 and CDR2 sequences are SGDLS and YYNGEE. Sample: PBMCs. The chain joins TRBV9 to TRBJ1-1; TRBD1 is a possible D gene, resting on 5 matching bases. This sequence was found in a young man in good health and CMV-seropositive. The CDR3 loop reads CASSADNSRAFF. The base sequence is TGTGCCAGCAGCGCGGACAATTCGAGAGCTTTCTTT.